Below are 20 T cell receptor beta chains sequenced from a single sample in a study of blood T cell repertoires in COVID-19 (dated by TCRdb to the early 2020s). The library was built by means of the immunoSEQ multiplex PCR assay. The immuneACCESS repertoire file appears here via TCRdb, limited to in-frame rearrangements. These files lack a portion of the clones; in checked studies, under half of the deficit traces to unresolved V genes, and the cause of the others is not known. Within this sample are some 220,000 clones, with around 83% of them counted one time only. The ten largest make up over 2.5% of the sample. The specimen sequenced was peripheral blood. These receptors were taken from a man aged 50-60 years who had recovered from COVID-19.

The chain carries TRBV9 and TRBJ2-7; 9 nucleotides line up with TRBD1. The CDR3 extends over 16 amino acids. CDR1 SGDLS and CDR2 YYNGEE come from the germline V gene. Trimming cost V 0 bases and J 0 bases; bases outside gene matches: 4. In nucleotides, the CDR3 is TGTGCCAGCAGCGTAGAGGGGACAGGGAGCTCCTACGAGCAGTACTTC. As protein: CASSVEGTGSSYEQYF. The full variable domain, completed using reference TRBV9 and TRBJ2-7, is DSGVTQTPKHLITATGQRVTLRCSPRSGDLSVYWYQQSLDQGLQFLIQYYNGEERAKGNILERFSAQQFPDLHSELNLSSLELGDSALYFCASSVEGTGSSYEQYFGPGTRLTVT.

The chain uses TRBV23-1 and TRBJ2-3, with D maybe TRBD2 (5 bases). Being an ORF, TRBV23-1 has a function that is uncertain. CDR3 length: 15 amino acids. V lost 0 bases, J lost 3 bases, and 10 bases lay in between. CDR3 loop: CASSQSSGGTDTQYF. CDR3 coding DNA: TGCGCCAGCAGTCAATCGAGCGGTGGAACAGATACGCAGTATTTT.

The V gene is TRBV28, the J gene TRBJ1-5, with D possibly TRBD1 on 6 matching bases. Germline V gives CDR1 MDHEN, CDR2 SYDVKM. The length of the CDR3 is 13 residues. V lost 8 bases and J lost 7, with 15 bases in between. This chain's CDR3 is CASLQGFGQPQHF. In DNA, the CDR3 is TGTGCCAGCCTTCAGGGGTTCGGGCAGCCCCAGCATTTT. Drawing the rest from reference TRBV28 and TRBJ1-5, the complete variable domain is DVKVTQSSRYLVKRTGEKVFLECVQDMDHENMFWYRQDPGLGLRLIYFSYDVKMKEKGDIPEGYSVSREKKERFSLILESASTNQTSMYLCASLQGFGQPQHFGDGTRLSIL.

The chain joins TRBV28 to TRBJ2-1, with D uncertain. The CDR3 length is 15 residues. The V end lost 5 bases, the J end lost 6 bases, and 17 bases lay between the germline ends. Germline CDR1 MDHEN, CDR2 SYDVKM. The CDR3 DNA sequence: TGTGCCAGCAGTCTCCCGCAGTCATCGGGCAATGAGCAGTTCTTC. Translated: CASSLPQSSGNEQFF.

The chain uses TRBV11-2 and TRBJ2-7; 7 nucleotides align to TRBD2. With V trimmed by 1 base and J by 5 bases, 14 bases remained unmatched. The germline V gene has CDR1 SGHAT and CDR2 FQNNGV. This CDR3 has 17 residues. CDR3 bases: TGTGCCAGCAGCTTAGCGGGAGGTTTCGTCCGGGTGGACGAGCAGTACTTC. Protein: CASSLAGGFVRVDEQYF.

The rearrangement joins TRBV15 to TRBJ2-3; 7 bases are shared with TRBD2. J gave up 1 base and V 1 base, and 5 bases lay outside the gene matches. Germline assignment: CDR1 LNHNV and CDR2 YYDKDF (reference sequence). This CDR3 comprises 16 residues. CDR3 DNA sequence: TGTGCCACCAGCAGAGCTAGCGGATCGCGCACAGATACGCAGTATTTT. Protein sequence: CATSRASGSRTDTQYF. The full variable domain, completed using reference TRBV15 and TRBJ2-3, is DAMVIQNPRYQVTQFGKPVTLSCSQTLNHNVMYWYQQKSSQAPKLLFHYYDKDFNNEADTPDNFQSRRPNTSFCFLDIRSPGLGDTAMYLCATSRASGSRTDTQYFGPGTRLTVL.

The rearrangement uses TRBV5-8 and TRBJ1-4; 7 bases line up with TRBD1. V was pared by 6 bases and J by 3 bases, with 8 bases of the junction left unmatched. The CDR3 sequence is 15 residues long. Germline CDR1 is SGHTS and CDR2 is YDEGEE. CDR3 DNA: TGTGCCAGCAAGTCCCGGGGACAGCCTAATGAAAAACTGTTTTTT. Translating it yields CASKSRGQPNEKLFF.

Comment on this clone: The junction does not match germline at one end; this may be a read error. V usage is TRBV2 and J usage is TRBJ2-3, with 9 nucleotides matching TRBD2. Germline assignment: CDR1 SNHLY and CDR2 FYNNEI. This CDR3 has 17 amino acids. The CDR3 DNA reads TGTGCCAGCAGAGAAGGATATGGGCGGGAGGGCCTAGATACGCAGTATTTT. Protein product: CASREGYGREGLDTQYF.

The CDR3 reads CASSLGLQGPTETQYF. The CDR3 bases are TGCGCCAGCAGCTTGGGTTTACAGGGACCCACGGAGACCCAGTACTTC. This chain uses TRBV5-1 with TRBJ2-5, with D possibly matching TRBD1 (6 bases). The V end was cut by 0 bases, the J end by 5 bases, with 17 bases between. The CDR3 runs 16 residues. Germline-derived CDR1 and CDR2 are SGHRS and YFSETQ.

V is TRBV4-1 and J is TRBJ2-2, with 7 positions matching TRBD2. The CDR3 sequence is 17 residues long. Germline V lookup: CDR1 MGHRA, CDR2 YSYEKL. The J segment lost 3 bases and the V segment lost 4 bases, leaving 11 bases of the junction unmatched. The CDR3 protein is CASSPTGGGLYTGELFF. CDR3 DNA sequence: TGCGCCAGCAGCCCCACTGGGGGGGGTTTGTACACCGGGGAGCTGTTTTTT.

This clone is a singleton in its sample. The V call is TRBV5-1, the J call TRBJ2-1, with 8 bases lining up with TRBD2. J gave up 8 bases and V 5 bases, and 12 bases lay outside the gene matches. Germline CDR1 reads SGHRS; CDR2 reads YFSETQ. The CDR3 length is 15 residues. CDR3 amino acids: CASRPGLGRVDEQFF. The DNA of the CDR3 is TGCGCCAGCAGACCGGGACTAGGAAGAGTTGATGAGCAGTTCTTC.

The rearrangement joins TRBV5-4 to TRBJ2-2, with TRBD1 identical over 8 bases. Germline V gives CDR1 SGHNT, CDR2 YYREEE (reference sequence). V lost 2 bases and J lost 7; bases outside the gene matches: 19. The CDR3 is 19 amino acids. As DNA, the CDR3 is TGTGCCAGCAGCTTTGAGGCCTTGAGGACAGGGAGAGGGAACGGGGAGCTGTTTTTT. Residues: CASSFEALRTGRGNGELFF.

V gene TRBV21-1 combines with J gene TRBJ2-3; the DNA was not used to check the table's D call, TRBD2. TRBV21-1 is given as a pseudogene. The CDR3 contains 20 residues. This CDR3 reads CASSSQREGPFQPLGDTQYF. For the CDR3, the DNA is TGTGCCAGCAGCAGCCAGCGGGAGGGCCCGTTTCAGCCCCTTGGTGATACGCAGTATTTT.

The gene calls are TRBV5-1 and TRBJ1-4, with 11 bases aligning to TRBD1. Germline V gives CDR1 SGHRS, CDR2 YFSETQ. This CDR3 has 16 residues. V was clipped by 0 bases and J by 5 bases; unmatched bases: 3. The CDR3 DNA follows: TGCGCCAGCAGCTTGGATGGGACAGGGGGAAATGAAAAACTGTTTTTT. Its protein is CASSLDGTGGNEKLFF.

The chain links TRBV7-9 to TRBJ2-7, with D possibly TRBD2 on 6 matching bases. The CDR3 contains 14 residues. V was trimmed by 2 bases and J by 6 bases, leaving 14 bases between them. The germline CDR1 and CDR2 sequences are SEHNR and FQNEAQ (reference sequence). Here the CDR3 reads CASSLSAGTSEQYF. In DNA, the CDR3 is TGTGCCAGCAGCTTATCGGCGGGAACCTCCGAGCAGTACTTC.

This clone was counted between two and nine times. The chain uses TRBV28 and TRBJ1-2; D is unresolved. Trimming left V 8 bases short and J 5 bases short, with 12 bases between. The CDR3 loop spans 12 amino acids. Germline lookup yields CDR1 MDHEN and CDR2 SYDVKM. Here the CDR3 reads CASGKRDYGYTF. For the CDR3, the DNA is TGTGCCAGCGGGAAACGGGATTATGGCTACACCTTC.

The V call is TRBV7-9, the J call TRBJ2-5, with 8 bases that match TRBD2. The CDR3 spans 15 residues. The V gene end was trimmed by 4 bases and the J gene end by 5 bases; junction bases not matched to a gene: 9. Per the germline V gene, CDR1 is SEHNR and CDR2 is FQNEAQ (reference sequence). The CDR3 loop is CASSWAAGGLETQYF. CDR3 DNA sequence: TGTGCCAGCAGCTGGGCGGCGGGGGGCTTGGAGACCCAGTACTTC.

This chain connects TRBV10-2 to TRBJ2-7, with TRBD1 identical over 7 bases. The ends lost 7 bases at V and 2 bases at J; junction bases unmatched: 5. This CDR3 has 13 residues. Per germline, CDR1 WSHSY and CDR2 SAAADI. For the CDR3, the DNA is TGCGCCAGCACCACAGGGGCAGCCTACGAGCAGTACTTC. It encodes CASTTGAAYEQYF.

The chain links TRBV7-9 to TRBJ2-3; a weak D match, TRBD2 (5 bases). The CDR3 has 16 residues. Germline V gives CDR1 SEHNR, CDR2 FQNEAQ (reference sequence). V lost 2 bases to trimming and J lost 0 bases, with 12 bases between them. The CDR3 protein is CASSLSSSKSTDTQYF. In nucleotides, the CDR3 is TGTGCCAGCAGCTTATCGTCTAGCAAAAGCACAGATACGCAGTATTTT.

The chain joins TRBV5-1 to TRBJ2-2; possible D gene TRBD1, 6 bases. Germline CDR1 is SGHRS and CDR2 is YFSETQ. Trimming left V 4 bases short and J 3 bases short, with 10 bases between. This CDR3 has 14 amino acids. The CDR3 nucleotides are TGCGCCAGCAGCCCCAGGGGCCACACCGGGGAGCTGTTTTTT. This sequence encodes CASSPRGHTGELFF.